This TCR beta chain was retrieved from a study of shared T cell receptors in the human thymus. CDR1 LNHDA and CDR2 SQIVND come from the germline V gene (reference sequence). V lost 4 bases and J 3 bases, leaving 12 bases between the germline ends. The CDR3 has 15 amino acids. Clones were sequenced by immunoSEQ multiplex PCR, and TCRdb holds only the in-frame ones, with some missing. This sample yields 500,000 to 550,000 clones, of which around 82% are seen a single time; roughly 0.013% belongs to the top ten. In addition, the sample was reused for a study of human thymus T cells. That report notes: In corrective heart surgery, resections were taken, and these provided the thymus tissue. What appeared biased in thymic and blood repertoires was the usage of V and J genes.

The gene calls are TRBV19 and TRBJ1-4; the D is unclear. The sample was thymocytes. This TCR derives from a boy under two years old with a congenital heart defect. This CDR3 is CASSSGQSANEKLFF. CDR3 in DNA: TGTGCCAGTAGTAGCGGGCAGTCAGCTAATGAAAAACTGTTTTTT.